Presented here are 26 T cell receptor beta chains from one specimen sequenced in a study of cytomegalovirus exposure and HLA in healthy donors. It was with 60 Vbeta and 13 Jbeta primers that the PCR ran. Profiling relied on immunoSEQ multiplex PCR, and the TCRdb table lists in-frame clones only, not all of them. The top ten hold 4.4% of the sample, which has around 190,000 clones, about 80% seen once. Source material: PBMCs. All receptors come from a woman aged 25 to 45 in good health and CMV-seropositive.

The J gene is TRBJ2-5, the V gene TRBV4-3, with 7 bases identical to TRBD1. Trimming cost V 1 base and J 4 bases; bases outside gene matches: 0. CDR3 length: 13 residues. Per germline, CDR1 LGHNA and CDR2 YSLEER. As DNA, the CDR3 is TGCGCCAGCAGCCAAGGACAGGGAGAGACCCAGTACTTC. Translating gives CASSQGQGETQYF.

V is TRBV6-5 and J is TRBJ2-5, with a weak D call TRBD1 (5 bases). V was clipped by 5 bases and J by 2 bases, with 15 bases between them. CDR1 is MNHEY, CDR2 SVGAGI, per germline. This CDR3 has 15 residues. DNA of the CDR3: TGTGCCAGCAGTCCGACAGCCGCCCCACAAGAGACCCAGTACTTC. This encodes CASSPTAAPQETQYF.

This chain joins TRBV13 and TRBJ2-7; 7 positions match TRBD2. The J segment lost 2 bases and the V segment lost 5 bases, leaving 12 bases of the junction unmatched. CDR1 and CDR2 from the germline V gene are PRHDT and FYEKMQ (reference sequence). The CDR3 loop spans 16 amino acids. The CDR3 sequence: CASSLRRWEGTYEQYF. The CDR3 nucleotides read TGTGCCAGCAGCCTTAGGAGGTGGGAGGGAACCTACGAGCAGTACTTC.

This clone was counted only a few times. The chain recombines TRBV19 with TRBJ1-5, with D unclear. Trimming removed 4 bases at V and 1 base at J, with 14 bases between. This CDR3 spans 16 amino acids. Germline V CDR1 and CDR2: LNHDA, SQIVND (reference sequence). CDR3 amino acids: CASSRVPPRSNQPQHF. The DNA for the CDR3 is TGTGCCAGTAGTAGGGTCCCCCCGAGGAGCAATCAGCCCCAGCATTTT.

The CDR3 DNA reads as TGTGCCAGCAGTGAAGAGTGGTCTAGCGGGGGGAACACCGGGGAGCTGTTTTTT. Encoded protein: CASSEEWSSGGNTGELFF. The J gene is TRBJ2-2, the V gene TRBV2, with 10 nucleotides matching TRBD2. This CDR3 is built from 18 residues. Looked up from germline, CDR1 is SNHLY and CDR2 is FYNNEI. The trim removed 1 base at V and 1 base at J, leaving 6 bases unmatched.

The chain combines TRBV5-1 with TRBJ2-7; D perhaps matches TRBD2 (5 bases). Germline V gene sequence: CDR1 SGHRS, CDR2 YFSETQ. Deletions cut 4 bases from V and 3 bases from J, with 14 bases between. The CDR3 sequence is 14 residues long. This CDR3 reads CASSKDSSNYEQYF. CDR3 in DNA: TGCGCCAGCAGCAAGGACTCTTCCAACTACGAGCAGTACTTC.

This rearrangement joins TRBV7-9 to TRBJ2-7, with no clear D. CDR3 size: 10 residues. Germline CDR1 is SEHNR and CDR2 is FQNEAQ (reference sequence). V lost 8 bases and J lost 5, with 7 bases in between. CDR3 in DNA: TGTGCCAGCGCCTCGGACGAGCAGTACTTC. Translated: CASASDEQYF.

This clone has more than one count but fewer than ten. The gene calls are TRBV6-5 and TRBJ2-7, with 8 positions matching TRBD1. Germline assignment: CDR1 MNHEY and CDR2 SVGAGI. Losses at the gene ends were 6 bases for V and 6 bases for J; bases not matched to a gene: 10. This CDR3 contains 14 residues. Written as DNA, the CDR3 is TGTGCCAGCAGCCGTGGACAGGGTTCAACCGAGCAGTACTTC. Its translation is CASSRGQGSTEQYF.

The rearrangement uses TRBV19 and TRBJ2-1, with 9 nucleotides matching TRBD1. V was clipped by 2 bases and J by 9 bases; unmatched bases: 20. This CDR3 contains 19 residues. Germline values: CDR1 LNHDA, CDR2 SQIVND (reference sequence). Here the CDR3 DNA reads TGTGCCAGTAGTATATCTGGTGGTTGGGGACAGGGCCAGGTGGGTGAGCAGTTCTTC. Translated: CASSISGGWGQGQVGEQFF.

The chain couples TRBV12-5 to TRBJ2-2, with 7 bases lining up with TRBD2. The CDR3 is 15 residues long. Germline trimming cut 6 bases from V and 5 bases from J; bases unmatched to any gene: 9. The germline V gene encodes CDR1 LGHNT and CDR2 FRNRAP. The CDR3 is CASGLLSGSTGELFF. DNA for the CDR3: TGTGCTAGTGGCCTCCTTAGCGGGTCTACCGGGGAGCTGTTTTTT. The full variable domain, completed using reference TRBV12-5 and TRBJ2-2, is DARVTQTPRHKVTEMGQEVTMRCQPILGHNTVFWYRQTMMQGLELLAYFRNRAPLDDSGMPKDRFSAEMPDATLATLKIQPSEPRDSAVYFCASGLLSGSTGELFFGEGSRLTVL.

The chain combines TRBV7-9 with TRBJ2-7, with 7 bases matching TRBD1. This CDR3 has 15 amino acids. Trimming removed 1 base from V and 4 bases from J; junction bases left unmatched: 7. Germline V lookup: CDR1 SEHNR, CDR2 FQNEAQ (reference sequence). Here the CDR3 DNA reads TGTGCCAGCAGCTTAGAGGGGGCATGGGAGTACGAGCAGTACTTC. Protein: CASSLEGAWEYEQYF.

The rearrangement links TRBV28 to TRBJ1-2; D call uncertain. Germline V gene lookup returns CDR1 MDHEN and CDR2 SYDVKM. The CDR3 totals 14 residues. V lost 3 bases, J lost 8 bases, and 16 bases lay in between. Here the CDR3 DNA reads TGTGCCAGCAGTTTCGAGCGGCAGGCGGAGGGCTACACCTTC. Protein sequence: CASSFERQAEGYTF.

The chain links TRBV15 to TRBJ2-1; D is perhaps TRBD2 (6 bases). Germline values: CDR1 LNHNV, CDR2 YYDKDF (reference sequence). CDR3 size: 16 residues. The V and J ends lost 10 bases and 0 bases respectively, with 19 bases between them. DNA for the CDR3: TGTGCCATCTCGGACGTAGGCGGGGCCTCCTACAATGAGCAGTTCTTC. As protein: CAISDVGGASYNEQFF.

A note on this clone: Germline and junction disagree at one end, which may indicate a read error. The chain recombines TRBV7-2 with TRBJ1-4; D is perhaps TRBD1 (5 bases). CDR1 is SGHTA and CDR2 is FQGNSA in the germline V gene. There are 15 residues in the CDR3. The CDR3: CASSLVAGEGEKLFF. The CDR3 nucleotides read TGTGCCAGCAGTTTAGTGGCGGGGGAGGGTGAAAAACTGTTTTTT.

The J gene is TRBJ2-2, the V gene TRBV4-1; 8 nucleotides line up with TRBD1. In germline, CDR1 is MGHRA, CDR2 YSYEKL. The CDR3 is 16 residues long. The ends lost 2 bases at V and 0 bases at J; junction bases unmatched: 2. This CDR3 reads CASSQWTGPNTGELFF. CDR3 nucleotides: TGCGCCAGCAGCCAATGGACAGGGCCGAACACCGGGGAGCTGTTTTTT.

This clone appeared a few times. The gene calls are TRBV9 and TRBJ1-3, with D possibly being TRBD1 (6 bases). There are 13 residues in the CDR3. Trimming stripped 7 bases from V and 4 bases from J, with 12 bases between. CDR1 SGDLS and CDR2 YYNGEE come from the germline V gene. CDR3 DNA sequence: TGTGCCAGCGGTTACCAGGGGGGAAACACCATATATTTT. It is translated as CASGYQGGNTIYF.

The chain employs TRBV7-9 and TRBJ1-4, with 7 bases that match TRBD1. Germline CDR1 SEHNR, CDR2 FQNEAQ (reference sequence). With V trimmed by 4 bases and J by 6 bases, 8 bases remained unmatched. This CDR3 has 15 residues. CDR3 bases: TGTGCCAGCAGCTCAAGACAGGGATGGGATGAAAAACTGTTTTTT. Protein: CASSSRQGWDEKLFF.

This clone was seen a single time. CDR3 DNA sequence: TGTGCCAGCAGTGTGCCCGGGATGCGGGATGGCTACACCTTC. Its translation: CASSVPGMRDGYTF. The chain recombines TRBV25-1 with TRBJ1-2; D remains unclear. The CDR3 totals 14 residues. V gave up 4 bases and J gave up 6 bases, with 15 bases separating them. Per germline, CDR1 MGHDK and CDR2 SYGVNS.

The CDR3 DNA sequence: TGTGCCACCAGCAGTGCCCCCGGTTCGGCCTACGAGCAGTACTTC. This codes for CATSSAPGSAYEQYF. The chain combines TRBV15 with TRBJ2-7; D not certain. The CDR3 spans 15 residues. From germline, CDR1 is LNHNV and CDR2 YYDKDF (reference sequence). Trimming stripped 3 bases from V and 2 bases from J, with 14 bases between.

V is TRBV15 and J is TRBJ1-1; 7 positions match TRBD1. Germline assignment: CDR1 LNHNV and CDR2 YYDKDF (reference sequence). J was trimmed by 0 bases and V by 3 bases; bases with no gene match: 4. The CDR3 is made up of 15 amino acids. The CDR3 coding sequence is TGTGCCACCAGCAGGGGGGACAGTATGAACACTGAAGCTTTCTTT. Its translation is CATSRGDSMNTEAFF. Variable domain in full (rest from reference TRBV15 and TRBJ1-1): DAMVIQNPRYQVTQFGKPVTLSCSQTLNHNVMYWYQQKSSQAPKLLFHYYDKDFNNEADTPDNFQSRRPNTSFCFLDIRSPGLGDTAMYLCATSRGDSMNTEAFFGQGTRLTVV.

The rearrangement joins TRBV11-2 to TRBJ1-2; 8 nucleotides agree with TRBD1. The CDR3 is made up of 14 amino acids. The J segment lost 6 bases and the V segment lost 2 bases, leaving 5 bases of the junction unmatched. The germline CDR1 and CDR2 sequences are SGHAT and FQNNGV. CDR3 protein: CASSLNTGGNGYTF. Written as DNA, the CDR3 is TGTGCCAGCAGCTTAAATACAGGGGGTAATGGCTACACCTTC.

The V call is TRBV15, the J call TRBJ1-4, with a weak D call TRBD1 (5 bases). The CDR3 has 17 amino acids. Trimming pared 0 bases from V and 6 bases from J, leaving 17 bases between. Germline V CDR1 and CDR2: LNHNV, YYDKDF (reference sequence). The chain's CDR3 is CATSRDYHGGSDEKLFF. CDR3 nucleotide sequence: TGTGCCACCAGCAGAGATTATCACGGGGGTAGCGATGAAAAACTGTTTTTT. Full variable domain (rest looked up from reference TRBV15 and TRBJ1-4): DAMVIQNPRYQVTQFGKPVTLSCSQTLNHNVMYWYQQKSSQAPKLLFHYYDKDFNNEADTPDNFQSRRPNTSFCFLDIRSPGLGDTAMYLCATSRDYHGGSDEKLFFGSGTQLSVL.

The chain uses TRBV4-1 and TRBJ1-5; D unclear. This CDR3 is built from 16 residues. The ends were cut back, 4 bases at V and 1 base at J, with 14 bases in the middle. Germline loops: CDR1 MGHRA, CDR2 YSYEKL. CDR3 residues: CASSPSRHLSNQPQHF. The CDR3 DNA is TGCGCCAGCAGCCCTTCCCGACACTTGAGCAATCAGCCCCAGCATTTT.

This clone has a handful of counts. The chain employs TRBV7-9 and TRBJ2-7; the D gene is possibly TRBD1 (5 bases). CDR3 length: 12 amino acids. Deletions cut 1 base from V and 6 bases from J, with 7 bases between. The germline CDR1 and CDR2 sequences are SEHNR and FQNEAQ (reference sequence). As DNA, the CDR3 is TGTGCCAGCAGCTTAGAGGGGCCCGAGCAGTACTTC. Amino acid sequence: CASSLEGPEQYF.

Only one count was recorded for this clone. The chain links TRBV4-1 to TRBJ1-4; 8 bases are shared with TRBD1. There are 18 residues in the CDR3. Trimming at V came to 0 bases and at J to 4 bases, leaving 10 bases not matched to a gene. Germline-derived CDR1 and CDR2 are MGHRA and YSYEKL. The DNA for the CDR3 is TGCGCCAGCAGCCAAGATCCAGGGGGCGTCATGCTTAATGAAAAACTGTTTTTT. It encodes CASSQDPGGVMLNEKLFF.

The genes are TRBV6-1 and TRBJ2-5, with TRBD2 matching over 8 bases. The CDR3 loop spans 16 amino acids. V was pared by 2 bases and J by 4 bases, with 9 bases of the junction left unmatched. Germline loops: CDR1 MNHNS, CDR2 SASEGT. The CDR3 nucleotides read TGTGCCAGCAGTGAACCAGCGGGAGCGACTGGAGAGACCCAGTACTTC. Residues: CASSEPAGATGETQYF.